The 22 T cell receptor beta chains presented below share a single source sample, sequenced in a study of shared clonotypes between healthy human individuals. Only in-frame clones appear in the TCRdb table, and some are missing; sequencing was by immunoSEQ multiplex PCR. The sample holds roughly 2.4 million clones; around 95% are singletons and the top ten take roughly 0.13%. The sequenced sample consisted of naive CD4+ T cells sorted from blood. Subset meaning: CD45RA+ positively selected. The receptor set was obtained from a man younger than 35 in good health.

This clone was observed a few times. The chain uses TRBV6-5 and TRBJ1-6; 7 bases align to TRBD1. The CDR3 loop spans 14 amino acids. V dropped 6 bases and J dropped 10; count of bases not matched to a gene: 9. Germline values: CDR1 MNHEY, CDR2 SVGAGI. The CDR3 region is CASSRQGPGSPLHF. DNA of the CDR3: TGTGCCAGCAGCCGACAGGGTCCAGGATCACCCCTCCACTTT.

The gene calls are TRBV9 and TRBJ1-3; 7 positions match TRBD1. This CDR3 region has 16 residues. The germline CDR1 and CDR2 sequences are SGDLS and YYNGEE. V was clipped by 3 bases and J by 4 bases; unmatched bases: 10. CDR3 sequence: CASSDRVDRVGNTIYF. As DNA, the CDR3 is TGTGCCAGCAGCGACCGAGTCGACAGGGTAGGAAACACCATATATTTT.

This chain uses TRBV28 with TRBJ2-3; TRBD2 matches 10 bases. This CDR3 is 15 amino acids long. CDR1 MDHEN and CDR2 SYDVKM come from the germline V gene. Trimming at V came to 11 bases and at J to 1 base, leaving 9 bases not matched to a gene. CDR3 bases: TGTGCCCTGGCAAGCGGGGGGGCGGGCACAGATACGCAGTATTTT. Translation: CALASGGAGTDTQYF.

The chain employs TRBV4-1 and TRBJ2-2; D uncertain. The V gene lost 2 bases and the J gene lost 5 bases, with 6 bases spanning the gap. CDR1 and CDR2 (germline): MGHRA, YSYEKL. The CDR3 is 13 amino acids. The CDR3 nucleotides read TGCGCCAGCAGCCAAAGTGTAACCGGGGAGCTGTTTTTT. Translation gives CASSQSVTGELFF.

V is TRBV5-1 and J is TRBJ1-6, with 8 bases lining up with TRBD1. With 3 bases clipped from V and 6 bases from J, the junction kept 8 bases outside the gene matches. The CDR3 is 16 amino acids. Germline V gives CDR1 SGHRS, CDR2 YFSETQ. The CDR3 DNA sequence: TGCGCCAGCAGCTGGGCCGTGGACAGGGCTAATTCACCCCTCCACTTT. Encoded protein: CASSWAVDRANSPLHF.

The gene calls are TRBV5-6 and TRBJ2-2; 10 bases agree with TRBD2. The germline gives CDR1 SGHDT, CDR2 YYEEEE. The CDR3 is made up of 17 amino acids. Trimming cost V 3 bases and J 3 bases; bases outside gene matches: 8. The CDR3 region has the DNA TGTGCCAGCAGCTCTGAACTAGCGGGACCCCACACCGGGGAGCTGTTTTTT. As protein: CASSSELAGPHTGELFF.

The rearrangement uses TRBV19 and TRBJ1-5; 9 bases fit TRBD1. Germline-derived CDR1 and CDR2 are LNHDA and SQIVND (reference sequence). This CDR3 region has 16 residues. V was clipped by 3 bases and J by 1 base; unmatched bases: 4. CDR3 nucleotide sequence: TGTGCCAGTAGTATGGAGGGGACAGGGAGCAATCAGCCCCAGCATTTT. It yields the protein CASSMEGTGSNQPQHF.

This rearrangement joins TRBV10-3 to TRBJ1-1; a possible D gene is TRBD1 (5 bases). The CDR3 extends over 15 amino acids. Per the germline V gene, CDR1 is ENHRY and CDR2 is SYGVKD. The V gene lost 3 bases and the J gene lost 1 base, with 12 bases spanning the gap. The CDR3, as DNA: TGTGCCATCAGTGACGGGGCCCCAGGGAACACTGAAGCTTTCTTT. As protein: CAISDGAPGNTEAFF.

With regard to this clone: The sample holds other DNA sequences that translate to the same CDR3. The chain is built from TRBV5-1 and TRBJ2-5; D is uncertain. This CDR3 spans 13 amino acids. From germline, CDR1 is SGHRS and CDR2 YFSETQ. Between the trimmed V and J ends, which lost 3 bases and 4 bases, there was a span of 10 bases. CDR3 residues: CASSSEGGETQYF. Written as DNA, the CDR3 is TGCGCCAGCAGCTCGGAAGGCGGAGAGACCCAGTACTTC.

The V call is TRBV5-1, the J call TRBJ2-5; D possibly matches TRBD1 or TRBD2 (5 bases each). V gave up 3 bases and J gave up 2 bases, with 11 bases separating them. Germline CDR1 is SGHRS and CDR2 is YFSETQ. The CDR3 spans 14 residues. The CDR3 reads CASSWGKGQETQYF. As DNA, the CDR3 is TGCGCCAGCAGCTGGGGGAAGGGGCAAGAGACCCAGTACTTC.

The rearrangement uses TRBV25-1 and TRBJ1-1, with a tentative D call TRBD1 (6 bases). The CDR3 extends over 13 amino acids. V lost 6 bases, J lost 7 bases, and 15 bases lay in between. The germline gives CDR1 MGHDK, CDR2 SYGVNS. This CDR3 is CASSPRGWSEAFF. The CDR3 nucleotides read TGTGCCAGCAGCCCCAGGGGTTGGAGTGAAGCTTTCTTT.

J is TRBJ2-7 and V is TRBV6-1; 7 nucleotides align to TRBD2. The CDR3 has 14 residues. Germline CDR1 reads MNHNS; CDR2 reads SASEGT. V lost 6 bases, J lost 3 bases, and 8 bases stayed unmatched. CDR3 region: CASSLGLSVYEQYF. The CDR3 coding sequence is TGTGCCAGCAGCCTGGGACTATCAGTCTACGAGCAGTACTTC.

This CDR3 is CARTAGSSTDTQYF. The DNA of the CDR3 is TGTGCCCGGACGGCAGGGTCTAGCACAGATACGCAGTATTTT. The V and J genes are TRBV30 and TRBJ2-3, with D perhaps matching TRBD1 (5 bases). Deletions cut 8 bases from V and 0 bases from J, with 15 bases between. The CDR3 has 14 residues. Germline V gene sequence: CDR1 GTSNPN, CDR2 SVGIG (reference sequence).

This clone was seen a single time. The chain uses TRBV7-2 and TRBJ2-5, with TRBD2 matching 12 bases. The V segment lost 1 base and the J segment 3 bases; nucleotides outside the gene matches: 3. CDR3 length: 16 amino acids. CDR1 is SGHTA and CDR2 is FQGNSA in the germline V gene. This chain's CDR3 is CASSLGLAGGEETQYF. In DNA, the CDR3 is TGTGCCAGCAGCTTAGGGCTAGCGGGAGGGGAAGAGACCCAGTACTTC. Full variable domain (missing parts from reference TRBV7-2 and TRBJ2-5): GAGVSQSPSNKVTEKGKDVELRCDPISGHTALYWYRQSLGQGLEFLIYFQGNSAPDKSGLPSDRFSAERTGGSVSTLTIQRTQQEDSAVYLCASSLGLAGGEETQYFGPGTRLLVL.

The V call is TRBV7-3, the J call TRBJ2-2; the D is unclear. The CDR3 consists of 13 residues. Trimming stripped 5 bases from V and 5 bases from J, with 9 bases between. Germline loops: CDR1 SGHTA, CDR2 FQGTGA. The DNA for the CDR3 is TGTGCCAGCAGCCCCCAAGAGACCGGGGAGCTGTTTTTT. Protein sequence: CASSPQETGELFF. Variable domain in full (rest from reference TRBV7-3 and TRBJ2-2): GAGVSQTPSNKVTEKGKYVELRCDPISGHTALYWYRQSLGQGPEFLIYFQGTGAADDSGLPNDRFFAVRPEGSVSTLKIQRTERGDSAVYLCASSPQETGELFFGEGSRLTVL.

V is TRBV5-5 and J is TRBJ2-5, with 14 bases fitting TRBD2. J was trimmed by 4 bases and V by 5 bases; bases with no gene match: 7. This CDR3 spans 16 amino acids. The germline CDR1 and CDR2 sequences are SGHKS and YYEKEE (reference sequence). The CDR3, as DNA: TGTGCCAGCAGTCGAGTAGGACTAGCGGGGGGAGAGACCCAGTACTTC. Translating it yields CASSRVGLAGGETQYF.

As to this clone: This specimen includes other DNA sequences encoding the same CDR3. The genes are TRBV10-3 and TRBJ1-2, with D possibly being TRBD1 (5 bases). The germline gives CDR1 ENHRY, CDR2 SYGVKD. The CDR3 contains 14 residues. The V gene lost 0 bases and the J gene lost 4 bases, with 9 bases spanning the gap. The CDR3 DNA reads TGTGCCATCAGTGAGTCGGGGGGGTCCTATGGCTACACCTTC. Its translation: CAISESGGSYGYTF.

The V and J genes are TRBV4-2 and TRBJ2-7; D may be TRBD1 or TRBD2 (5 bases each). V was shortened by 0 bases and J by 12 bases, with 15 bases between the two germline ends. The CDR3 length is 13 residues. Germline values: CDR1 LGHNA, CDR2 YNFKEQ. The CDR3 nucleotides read TGTGCCAGCAGCCAAGATCAATCGGGGCGGGCGTACTTC. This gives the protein CASSQDQSGRAYF.

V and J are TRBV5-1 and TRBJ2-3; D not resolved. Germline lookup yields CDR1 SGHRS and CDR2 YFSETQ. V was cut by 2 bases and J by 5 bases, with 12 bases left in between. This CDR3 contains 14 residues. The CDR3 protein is CASSFFESVDTQYF. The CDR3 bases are TGCGCCAGCAGCTTCTTCGAATCAGTAGATACGCAGTATTTT.

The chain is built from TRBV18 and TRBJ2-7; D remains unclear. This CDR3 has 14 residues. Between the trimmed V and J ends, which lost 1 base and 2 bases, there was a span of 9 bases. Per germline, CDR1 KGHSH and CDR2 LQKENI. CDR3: CASSPQGSTYEQYF. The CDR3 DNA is TGTGCCAGCTCACCACAGGGCTCCACCTACGAGCAGTACTTC. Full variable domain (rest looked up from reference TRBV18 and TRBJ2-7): NAGVMQNPRHLVRRRGQEARLRCSPMKGHSHVYWYRQLPEEGLKFMVYLQKENIIDESGMPKERFSAEFPKEGPSILRIQQVVRGDSAAYFCASSPQGSTYEQYFGPGTRLTVT.

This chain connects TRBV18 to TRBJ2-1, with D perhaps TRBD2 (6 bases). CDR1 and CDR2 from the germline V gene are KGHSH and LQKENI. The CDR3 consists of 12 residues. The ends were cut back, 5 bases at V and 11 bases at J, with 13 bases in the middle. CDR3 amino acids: CASSSRDSQQFF. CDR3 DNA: TGTGCCAGCTCATCCCGGGACTCCCAGCAGTTCTTC.

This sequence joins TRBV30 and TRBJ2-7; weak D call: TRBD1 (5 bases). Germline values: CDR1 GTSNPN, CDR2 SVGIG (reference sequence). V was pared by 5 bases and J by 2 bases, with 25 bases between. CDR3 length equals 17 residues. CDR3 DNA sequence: TGTGCCTGGGCTTTGGGGAAAATAGGGCAGGGAACCTACGAGCAGTACTTC. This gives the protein CAWALGKIGQGTYEQYF.